Sequencing of this T cell receptor beta chain was carried out in a study of cytomegalovirus exposure and HLA in healthy donors. The CDR3 has 15 amino acids. CDR1 and CDR2 (germline): MNHEY, SVGAGI. The ends lost 6 bases at V and 2 bases at J; junction bases unmatched: 6. It was with 60 Vbeta and 13 Jbeta primers that the PCR ran. Repertoires were generated with immunoSEQ multiplex PCR, while TCRdb's copy carries only in-frame clones and drops some. The profile shows roughly 150,000 clones, roughly 73% of them singletons. Study conclusions and caveats: At a 0.05 false discovery rate, a later analysis found roughly 17,000 TCR beta sequences to be associated with HLA alleles.

This clone was counted a single time. Its target is not known. Sequenced: PBMCs. The V call is TRBV6-5, the J call TRBJ2-2; 7 nucleotides match TRBD1. The clonotype comes from a woman under 30 in good health and CMV-seronegative. The CDR3: CASSRQGRNTGELFF. The DNA for the CDR3 is TGTGCCAGCAGCCGACAGGGACGAAACACCGGGGAGCTGTTTTTT.